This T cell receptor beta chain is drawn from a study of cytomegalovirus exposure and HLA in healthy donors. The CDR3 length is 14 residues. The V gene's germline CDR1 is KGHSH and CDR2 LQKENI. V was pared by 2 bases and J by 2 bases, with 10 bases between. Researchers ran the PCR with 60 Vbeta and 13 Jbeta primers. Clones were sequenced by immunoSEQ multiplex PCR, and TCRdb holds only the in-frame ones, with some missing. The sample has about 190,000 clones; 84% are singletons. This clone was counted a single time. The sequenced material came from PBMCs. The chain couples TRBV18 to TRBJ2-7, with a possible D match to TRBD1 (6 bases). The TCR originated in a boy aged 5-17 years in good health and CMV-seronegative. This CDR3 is CASSPVPGAYEQYF. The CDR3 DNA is TGTGCCAGCTCACCAGTCCCAGGGGCCTACGAGCAGTACTTC.